This T cell receptor beta chain comes out of a study of human T cells and chemical hapten exposure. Across the study: Small pooled library volume differences chiefly drove per-sample TCR yield variation.

Time point: healthy volunteer bleed at 6 weeks. The template was total RNA from unfractionated whole blood. It was the library that attached unique molecular identifiers to individual cDNA molecules. TCRdb re-called the RACE reads through MiXCR, storing one row per CDR3 protein. The repertoire holds some 81,000 distinct CDR3 sequences, with 8.5% to 10% as singletons. This clonotype was recorded many times. CDR3 size: 12 residues. Between the trimmed V and J ends, which lost 0 bases and 4 bases, there was a span of 3 bases. Germline CDR1 and CDR2: KGHSH and LQKENI. The chain links TRBV18 to TRBJ1-1; the D is unclear. The material sequenced was whole blood. The receptor comes from a female donor in good health. Some clones in this sample may be carry-over from other donors' samples. CDR3 protein: CASSPPSTEAFF. CDR3 sequence (DNA): TGTGCCAGCTCACCACCGAGCACTGAAGCTTTCTTT. The complete variable domain, with remaining parts taken from reference TRBV18 and TRBJ1-1, reads NAGVMQNPRHLVRRRGQEARLRCSPMKGHSHVYWYRQLPEEGLKFMVYLQKENIIDESGMPKERFSAEFPKEGPSILRIQQVVRGDSAAYFCASSPPSTEAFFGQGTRLTVV.